This T cell receptor (beta chain) was captured by sequencing in a study of blood T cell repertoires in COVID-19 (dated by TCRdb to about 2020). With regard to the full study: Samples covering the acute and convalescent phases of COVID-19 were provided by collaborators in the United States, Italy and Spain. The prospective study material was composed of cDNA or gDNA derived from T cells, B-cell-depleted T cells, or PBMCs. Subjects who had been exposed to COVID-19, were actively infected with it, or had recovered from it provided the deeply sampled blood TCRbeta repertoires that made up the dataset. The repertoires were released in a freely available public database intended as a resource for research on the immune response to SARS-CoV-2. The samples were drawn from the first 160 participants of the ongoing ImmuneRACE study and from 1,254 subjects provided by 6 global collaborators. Sample metadata almost always included a de-identified subject ID, COVID-19 status, age in years and sex. HLA class I and class II types, where available, came from metadata supplied by the sample provider rather than from assay-based typing.

CDR3 length: 13 amino acids, cysteine to phenylalanine. The DNA shown is the 39-base CDR3, in frame from base 1. CDR1 SGHTA and CDR2 FQGTGA were looked up in the germline V gene. The junction carries 6 bases between V and J, which are trimmed by 3 bases and 1 base respectively. Beyond this particular receptor, the publication reports: The amount of clinical and demographic metadata varied by source and participant and was provided uncurated.

Concerning this clone: It has no known antigen specificity. No much larger clone exists at a distance of one base, and base qualities are not known.

Whole blood was collected in K2EDTA tubes by collaborating institutions according to the institutions' own protocols. Collaborator samples were shipped for TCRbeta analysis as frozen whole blood, isolated PBMCs, or DNA extracted from either sample type. TCRbeta CDR3 regions were amplified from genomic DNA by means of the immunoSEQ Assay, a bias-controlled multiplex PCR. The study's processing was this. Nucleated cell counts per sample were estimated from amplification of reference gene primers within the assay. To quantify the absolute abundance of each unique TCRbeta CDR3 rearrangement, sequence reads were collapsed and filtered. Productive Simpson clonality was computed per sample as the square root of Simpson's diversity index over productive rearrangements. Imported from immuneACCESS, the table was reduced by TCRdb to in-frame sequences with V and J called. These copies leave out some clones; in studies compared against another copy, an unresolved V gene accounts for under half, and the cause of the remainder is not known. The V and J calls and clone size are taken from that table; D and trimming were inferred from the DNA. This sample holds 230,000 or so clones; 80% to 85% were observed only once. Approximately 4.4% of the sample belongs to the ten largest clones.

The receptor comes from a man in his fifties with active or convalescent COVID-19. Sample: peripheral blood. The V gene is TRBV7-3 and the J gene is TRBJ2-5; the best D guess is TRBD1, with 5 bases matching. The sequence in DNA is TGTGCCAGCAGCTTCGACAGCCAAGAGACCCAGTACTTC. Translated, it gives CASSFDSQETQYF.